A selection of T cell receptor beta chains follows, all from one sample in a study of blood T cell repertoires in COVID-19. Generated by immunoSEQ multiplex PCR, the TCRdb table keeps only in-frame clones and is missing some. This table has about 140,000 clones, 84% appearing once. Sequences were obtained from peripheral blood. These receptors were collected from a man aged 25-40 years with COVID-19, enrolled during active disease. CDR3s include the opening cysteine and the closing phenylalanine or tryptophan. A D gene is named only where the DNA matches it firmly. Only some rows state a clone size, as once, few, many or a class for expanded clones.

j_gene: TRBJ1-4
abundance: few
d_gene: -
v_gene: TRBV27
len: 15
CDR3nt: TGTGCCAGCAGTACCAACACAAACGGGAGAGAAAAACTGTTTTTT
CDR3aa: CASSTNTNGREKLFF

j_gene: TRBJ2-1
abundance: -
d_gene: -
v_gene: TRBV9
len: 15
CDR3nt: TGTGCCAGCAGCAGTGGGGGGGCCTCCTACAATGAGCAGTTCTTC
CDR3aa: CASSSGGASYNEQFF

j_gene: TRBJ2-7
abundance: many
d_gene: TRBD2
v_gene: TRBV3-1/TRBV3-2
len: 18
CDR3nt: TGTGCCAGCAGCCAAAATCGTCTAGCGGGAGGGCCCTCCTACGAGCAGTACTTC
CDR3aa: CASSQNRLAGGPSYEQYF

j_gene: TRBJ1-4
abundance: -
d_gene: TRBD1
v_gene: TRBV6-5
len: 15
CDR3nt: TGTGCCAGCCGGGACAGGGGGTTTATGGACGAAAAACTGTTTTTT
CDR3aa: CASRDRGFMDEKLFF

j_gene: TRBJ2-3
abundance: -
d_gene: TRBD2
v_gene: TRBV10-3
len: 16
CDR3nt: TGTGCCATCGCCCCTGCGGGGGGCTATCGGACAGATACGCAGTATTTT
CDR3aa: CAIAPAGGYRTDTQYF

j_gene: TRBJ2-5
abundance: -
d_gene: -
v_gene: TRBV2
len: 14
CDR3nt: TGTGCCAGCAGTGGCGGGGCGAACCAAGAGACCCAGTACTTC
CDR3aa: CASSGGANQETQYF

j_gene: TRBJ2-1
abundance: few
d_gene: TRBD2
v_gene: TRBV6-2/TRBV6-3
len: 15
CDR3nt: TGTGCCAGCAGTTTCCCGACTAGCGGAGGCAATGAGCAGTTCTTC
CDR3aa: CASSFPTSGGNEQFF

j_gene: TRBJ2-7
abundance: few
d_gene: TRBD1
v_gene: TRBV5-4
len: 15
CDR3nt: TGTGCCAGCAGCTTTGGGACAGGGATGACCTACGAGCAGTACTTC
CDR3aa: CASSFGTGMTYEQYF

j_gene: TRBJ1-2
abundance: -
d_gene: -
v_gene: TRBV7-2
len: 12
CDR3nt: TGTGCCAGCACCTTGATTACATATGGCTACACCTTC
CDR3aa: CASTLITYGYTF

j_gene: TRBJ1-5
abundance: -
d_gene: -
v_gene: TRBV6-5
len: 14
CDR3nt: TGTGCCAGCAGTTTTGCAGGGCTGCATCAGCCCCAGCATTTT
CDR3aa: CASSFAGLHQPQHF

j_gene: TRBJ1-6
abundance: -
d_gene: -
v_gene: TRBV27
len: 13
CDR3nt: TGTGCCAGTACCCCGGGGGGGAATTCACCCCTCCACTTT
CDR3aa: CASTPGGNSPLHF

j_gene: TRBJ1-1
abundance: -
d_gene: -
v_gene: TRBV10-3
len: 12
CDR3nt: TGTGCCATGCGGGGCGGGAAAGGGGAAGCTTTCTTT
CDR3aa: CAMRGGKGEAFF

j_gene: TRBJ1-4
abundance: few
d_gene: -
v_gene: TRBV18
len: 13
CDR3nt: TGTGCCAGCTCGGCCGGACTAAATGAAAAACTGTTTTTT
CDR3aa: CASSAGLNEKLFF

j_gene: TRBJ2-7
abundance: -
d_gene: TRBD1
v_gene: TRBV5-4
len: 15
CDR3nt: TGTGCCAGCAGCCCGGCCGCAGGGGGTACGGGAGAGCAGTACTTC
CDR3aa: CASSPAAGGTGEQYF

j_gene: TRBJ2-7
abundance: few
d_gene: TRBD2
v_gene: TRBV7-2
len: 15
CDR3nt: TGTGCCAGCAGCGCCATGGGACTAGCACCCTACGAGCAGTACTTC
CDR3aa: CASSAMGLAPYEQYF

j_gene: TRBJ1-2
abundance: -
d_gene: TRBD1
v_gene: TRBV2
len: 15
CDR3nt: TGTGCCAGCAGTGACCGTTCGACAGGGGCATATGGCTACACCTTC
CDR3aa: CASSDRSTGAYGYTF

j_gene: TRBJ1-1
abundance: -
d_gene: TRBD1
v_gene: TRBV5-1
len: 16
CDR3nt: TGCGCCAGCAGCCCGGGACAGGGGGTTCAGTACACTGAAGCTTTCTTT
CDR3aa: CASSPGQGVQYTEAFF

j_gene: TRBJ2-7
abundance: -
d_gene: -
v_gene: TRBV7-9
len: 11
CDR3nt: TGTGCCAGCAGCACTTCCTACGAGCAGTACTTC
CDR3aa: CASSTSYEQYF

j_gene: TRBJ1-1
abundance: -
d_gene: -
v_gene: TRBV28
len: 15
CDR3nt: TGTGCCAGCAGTTTCGCCCGGAGGGTGAACACTGAAGCTTTCTTT
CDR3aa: CASSFARRVNTEAFF

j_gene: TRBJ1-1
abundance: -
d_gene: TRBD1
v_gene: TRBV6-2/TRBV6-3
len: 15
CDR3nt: TGTGCCAGCAGTCGGGACAGGACACAGAACACTGAAGCTTTCTTT
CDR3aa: CASSRDRTQNTEAFF

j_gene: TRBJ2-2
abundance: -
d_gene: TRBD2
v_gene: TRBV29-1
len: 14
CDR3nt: TGCAGCGTTGGTAGCGGGACGAACACCGGGGAGCTGTTTTTT
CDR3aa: CSVGSGTNTGELFF

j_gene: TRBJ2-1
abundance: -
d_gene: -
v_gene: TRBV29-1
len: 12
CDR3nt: TGCAGCGTTGAAGCTAGCTACAATGAGCAGTTCTTC
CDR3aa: CSVEASYNEQFF

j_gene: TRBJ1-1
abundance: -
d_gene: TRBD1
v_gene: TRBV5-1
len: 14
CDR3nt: TGCGCCAGCAGTCCCGGGACAGAGAACACTGAAGCTTTCTTT
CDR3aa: CASSPGTENTEAFF

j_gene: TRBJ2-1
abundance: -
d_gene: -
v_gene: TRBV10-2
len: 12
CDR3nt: TGCGCCAGCAGTGAGGGGCTGGATGAGCAGTTCTTC
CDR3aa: CASSEGLDEQFF

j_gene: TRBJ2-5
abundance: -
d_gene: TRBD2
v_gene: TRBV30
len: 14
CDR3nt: TGTGCCTGGAGTGTACAGCGGGATCTTGAGACCCAGTACTTC
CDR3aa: CAWSVQRDLETQYF

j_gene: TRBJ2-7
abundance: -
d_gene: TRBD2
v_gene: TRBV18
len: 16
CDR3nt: TGTGCCAGCTCACCTTCGTGGAGCGGGAGTCTGGGCGAGCAGTACTTC
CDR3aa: CASSPSWSGSLGEQYF

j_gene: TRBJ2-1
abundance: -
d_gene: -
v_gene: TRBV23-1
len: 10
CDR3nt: TGCGCCAGCTCTATCAATGAGCAGTTCTTC
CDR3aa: CASSINEQFF

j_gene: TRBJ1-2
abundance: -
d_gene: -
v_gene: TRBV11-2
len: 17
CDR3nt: TGTGCCAGCAGCTTAGAAGCGATGTTAGAGGGCGTTGGTGGCTACACCTTC
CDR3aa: CASSLEAMLEGVGGYTF

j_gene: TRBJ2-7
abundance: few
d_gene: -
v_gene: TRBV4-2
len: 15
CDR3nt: TGTGCCAGCAGCCAAGTCTCAGGCCTCTCCTACGAGCAGTACTTC
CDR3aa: CASSQVSGLSYEQYF

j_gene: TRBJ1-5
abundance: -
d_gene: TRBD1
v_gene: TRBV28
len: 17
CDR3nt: TGTGCCAGCAGGGGTTGGGGGACAGGGGGTAGCAATCAGCCCCAGCATTTT
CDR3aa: CASRGWGTGGSNQPQHF

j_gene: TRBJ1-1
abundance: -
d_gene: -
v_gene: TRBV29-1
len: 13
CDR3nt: TGCAGCGTTGAAGGAACAGGGAAGACTGAAGCTTTCTTT
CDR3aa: CSVEGTGKTEAFF

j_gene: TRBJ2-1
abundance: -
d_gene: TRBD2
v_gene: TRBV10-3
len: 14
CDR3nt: TGTGCCATCAGTGGGGGACTACCCTACAATGAGCAGTTCTTC
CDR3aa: CAISGGLPYNEQFF

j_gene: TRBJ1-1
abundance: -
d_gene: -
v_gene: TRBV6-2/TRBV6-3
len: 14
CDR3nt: TGTGCCAGCAGTTATTTGCGCGAAAACACTGAAGCTTTCTTT
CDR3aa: CASSYLRENTEAFF

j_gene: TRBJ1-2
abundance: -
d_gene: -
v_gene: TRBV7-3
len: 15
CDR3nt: TGTGCCAGCAGGATCGGCGGGGGCGATCCTGGTGGCTACACCTTC
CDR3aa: CASRIGGGDPGGYTF

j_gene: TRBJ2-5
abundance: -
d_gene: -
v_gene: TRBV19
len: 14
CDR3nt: TGTGCCAGTAGTGGTGGAGGCCGGGCGGGGACCCAGTACTTC
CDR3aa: CASSGGGRAGTQYF

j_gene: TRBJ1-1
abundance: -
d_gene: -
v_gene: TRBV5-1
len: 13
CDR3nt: TGCGCCAGCAGCGAGGGCTCGAACACTGAAGCTTTCTTT
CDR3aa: CASSEGSNTEAFF

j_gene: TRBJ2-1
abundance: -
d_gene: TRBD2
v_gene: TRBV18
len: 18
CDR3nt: TGTGCCAGCTCCCACGACAGGACTAGCGCGATGAGGGGTCATGAGCAGTTCTTC
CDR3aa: CASSHDRTSAMRGHEQFF

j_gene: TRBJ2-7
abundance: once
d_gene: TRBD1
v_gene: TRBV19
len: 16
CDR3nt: TGTGCCAGTAGCTTCTTACCGGGACAGGGGACCTACGAGCAGTACTTC
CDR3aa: CASSFLPGQGTYEQYF

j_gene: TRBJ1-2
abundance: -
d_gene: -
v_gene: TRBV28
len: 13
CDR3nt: TGTGCCAGCAGTTTTTTGGGAGACTATGGCTACACCTTC
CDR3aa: CASSFLGDYGYTF

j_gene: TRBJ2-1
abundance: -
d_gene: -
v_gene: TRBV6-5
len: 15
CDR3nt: TGTGCCAGCAGCCCACTCGGGGGCTCCTACAATGAGCAGTTCTTC
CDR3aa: CASSPLGGSYNEQFF

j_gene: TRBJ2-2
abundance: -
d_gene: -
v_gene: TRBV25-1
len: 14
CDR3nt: TGTGCCAGCAGTGGTGGCTTGAGGACCGGGGAGCTGTTTTTT
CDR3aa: CASSGGLRTGELFF

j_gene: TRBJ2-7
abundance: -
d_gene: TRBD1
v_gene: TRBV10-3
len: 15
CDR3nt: TGTGCCATCAGTGAGTCGGGACAGGGTTCCCACGAGCAGTACTTC
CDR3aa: CAISESGQGSHEQYF

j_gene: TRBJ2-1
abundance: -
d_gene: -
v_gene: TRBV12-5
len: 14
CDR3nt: TGTGCTAGTGGCCACGGACAGTTAGGAGATGAGCAGTTCTTC
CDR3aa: CASGHGQLGDEQFF

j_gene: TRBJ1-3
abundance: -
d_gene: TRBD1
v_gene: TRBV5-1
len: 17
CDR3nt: TGCGCCAGCAGCTTGTGGGACAGGTCTCGGCAGGGAAACACCATATATTTT
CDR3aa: CASSLWDRSRQGNTIYF